This TCR beta chain is drawn from a study of T cells after yellow fever vaccination. Study overall: SMART-Seq v4 Ultra Low Input prepared libraries from low-cell fractions.

Concerning this clonotype itself: Its antigen is undetermined.

MiXCR, applied by TCRdb to the 5' RACE reads, yields one record per CDR3 protein. The sample shows about 550,000 distinct CDR3 sequences, under 25% of them seen only once. General observations from the study: Post-booster samples contained most primary-vaccination clones (nearly 98% CD4, roughly 88% CD8). The CD4 compartment and the CD8 compartment contained a small share of clonotypes in common. Highly abundant clonotypes carried over from the bulk population could end up in FACS-sorted repertoires as contaminants.

Unmatched junction bases numbered 6, after V lost 6 bases and J lost 8 bases. CDR3 length: 14 residues. The V gene's germline CDR1 is SQVTM and CDR2 ANQGSEA. The sequenced sample was PBMCs, obtained 15 days after the yellow fever booster vaccination. The V gene is TRBV29-1, the J gene TRBJ2-1; 14 nucleotides match TRBD2. The receptor was isolated from a man aged 25-40 years who received the YFV17D yellow fever vaccine. The CDR3 loop is CSVGTSGSWYEQFF. CDR3 nucleotides: TGCAGCGTCGGGACTAGCGGGAGCTGGTATGAGCAGTTCTTC.